This T cell receptor beta chain came from a study of cytotoxic CD8 clonotypes in ibrutinib-treated CLL. Profiling relied on immunoSEQ multiplex PCR, and the TCRdb table lists in-frame clones only, not all of them. The data show 150,000 or so clones, with approximately 85% seen just once and roughly 1.9% held by the top ten. CDR1 and CDR2 (germline): MNHEY, SMNVEV (reference sequence). V was trimmed by 0 bases and J by 5 bases, leaving 5 bases between them. This CDR3 has 13 residues. The chain joins TRBV27 to TRBJ1-5; D is unclear. Sample: PBMCs, taken after 24 months of ibrutinib treatment. The sequence came from a human donor with chronic lymphocytic leukemia. CDR3 in DNA: TGTGCCAGCAGTTTATCGTTAGATCAGCCCCAGCATTTT. Amino acid sequence: CASSLSLDQPQHF.